The 27 T cell receptor beta chains listed next were all sequenced from one sample in a study of siplizumab effects on memory and regulatory T cells. Profiled with immunoSEQ multiplex PCR; TCRdb holds only in-frame clones, not every one. The top ten hold roughly 0.16% of the sample, which has some 120,000 clones, 93% seen once. Source material: non-Treg CD4+ T cells sorted from blood. Receptors were obtained from a human donor in good health.

The chain couples TRBV5-1 to TRBJ1-3; the D is unclear. The germline V gene has CDR1 SGHRS and CDR2 YFSETQ. Trimming left V 7 bases short and J 11 bases short, with 10 bases between. The CDR3 extends over 10 amino acids. CDR3 sequence: CASGGTPIYF. The CDR3, as DNA: TGCGCCAGCGGAGGAACTCCCATATATTTT.

This sequence joins TRBV7-3 and TRBJ1-5; TRBD1 aligns across 10 bases. J was trimmed by 4 bases and V by 6 bases; bases with no gene match: 6. Germline V gene data show CDR1 as SGHTA and CDR2 as FQGTGA. The CDR3 consists of 15 residues. In DNA form, the CDR3 reads TGTGCCAGCAGACCAAGACAGGGGGCTAATCAGCCCCAGCATTTT. This translates into CASRPRQGANQPQHF.

This clone was observed a single time. This chain uses TRBV5-1 with TRBJ1-2, with D uncertain. The germline V gene encodes CDR1 SGHRS and CDR2 YFSETQ. The CDR3 sequence is 16 residues long. V was pared by 2 bases and J by 5 bases, with 19 bases between. CDR3 coding DNA: TGCGCCAGCAGCTTAGTAGGTGGTGGGCGGCAATATGGCTACACCTTC. Its protein product is CASSLVGGGRQYGYTF.

This clone was recorded only once. The gene calls are TRBV19 and TRBJ2-7; D possibly uses TRBD1 or TRBD2 (7 bases each). Between the trimmed V and J ends, which lost 5 bases and 7 bases, there was a span of 21 bases. CDR1 is LNHDA, CDR2 SQIVND, per germline (reference sequence). CDR3 length equals 15 residues. CDR3 protein: CASSYVGRQGLEQYF. CDR3 nucleotides: TGTGCCAGTAGTTATGTTGGGAGACAGGGACTAGAGCAGTACTTC.

CDR3 DNA sequence: TGTGCCACCAGCAACACCTACACCGGGGAGCTGTTTTTT. The encoded protein is CATSNTYTGELFF. V is TRBV15 and J is TRBJ2-2; D is uncertain. Germline CDR1 reads LNHNV; CDR2 reads YYDKDF (reference sequence). Trimming stripped 4 bases from V and 3 bases from J, with 6 bases between. The CDR3 consists of 13 residues.

This CDR3 reads CASSQGPAGRGDGYTF. CDR3 nucleotide sequence: TGTGCCAGCAGCCAAGGGCCAGCAGGGAGGGGAGATGGCTACACCTTC. This chain connects TRBV14 to TRBJ1-2; D perhaps matches TRBD1 (5 bases). CDR1 SGHDN and CDR2 FVKESK come from the germline V gene. V was trimmed by 1 base and J by 6 bases, leaving 18 bases between them. The CDR3 totals 16 residues.

In regard to this clone: The junction shows a germline mismatch at one end, possibly a read error. The same CDR3 is also encoded by other DNA sequences in this sample. The chain uses TRBV12-5 and TRBJ1-3; no firm D call. The CDR3 runs to 14 residues. CDR1 and CDR2 from the germline V gene are LGHNT and FRNRAP. DNA for the CDR3: TGTGCTAGCGGTTTCACTGGATCTGGAAACACCATATATTTT. It specifies CASGFTGSGNTIYF.

The chain combines TRBV5-4 with TRBJ1-1; D uncertain. The CDR3 loop spans 15 amino acids. Germline CDR1 reads SGHNT; CDR2 reads YYREEE (reference sequence). V shed 4 bases and J shed 1 base, with 14 bases lying between them. DNA for the CDR3: TGTGCCAGCAGCCCCTCTGGAAAGGCGAACACTGAAGCTTTCTTT. It encodes CASSPSGKANTEAFF.

The chain employs TRBV18 and TRBJ2-3, with D possibly being TRBD2 (5 bases). The germline V gene has CDR1 KGHSH and CDR2 LQKENI. CDR3 size: 14 residues. The germline V and J ends were trimmed by 3 bases and 4 bases, with 11 bases remaining between them. The CDR3 bases are TGTGCCAGCTCACCCCTTTTCGGGGCAGATACGCAGTATTTT. This translates into CASSPLFGADTQYF.

The chain couples TRBV5-4 to TRBJ2-7; the D is unclear. Germline V gene lookup returns CDR1 SGHNT and CDR2 YYREEE (reference sequence). The CDR3 is 12 amino acids. With 4 bases removed from V and 1 base from J, the gap between germline ends came to 6 bases. The CDR3 region has the DNA TGTGCCAGCAGCCCTAATTCCTACGAGCAGTACTTC. Translation: CASSPNSYEQYF. Combining the CDR3 with reference TRBV5-4 and TRBJ2-7 gives the whole variable domain ETGVTQSPTHLIKTRGQQVTLRCSSQSGHNTVSWYQQALGQGPQFIFQYYREEENGRGNFPPRFSGLQFPNYSSELNVNALELDDSALYLCASSPNSYEQYFGPGTRLTVT.

The sample holds one count of this clone. V gene TRBV7-3 combines with J gene TRBJ2-7; TRBD2 agrees at 11 bases. Germline V gene data show CDR1 as SGHTA and CDR2 as FQGTGA. Germline trimming cut 5 bases from V and 5 bases from J; bases unmatched to any gene: 8. This CDR3 comprises 15 residues. CDR3 sequence: CASSHGTSGGNEQYF. The CDR3 DNA reads TGTGCCAGCAGCCACGGCACTAGCGGGGGAAACGAGCAGTACTTC.

This clone was observed a single time. The chain is built from TRBV7-6 and TRBJ2-3; 13 nucleotides match TRBD2. The ends lost 5 bases at V and 7 bases at J; junction bases unmatched: 12. Germline lookup yields CDR1 SGHVS and CDR2 FNYEAQ. CDR3 length: 17 residues. The CDR3 DNA sequence: TGTGCCAGCAGCCCTGGACTAGCGGGGGCCCACCCCCATACGCAGTATTTT. Residues: CASSPGLAGAHPHTQYF.

The chain joins TRBV7-2 to TRBJ1-1; D remains ambiguous. Germline CDR1 reads SGHTA; CDR2 reads FQGNSA. Deletions cut 5 bases from V and 3 bases from J, with 7 bases between. The CDR3 is 12 amino acids. CDR3 loop: CASSPRDTEAFF. Written as DNA, the CDR3 is TGTGCCAGCAGCCCTCGGGACACTGAAGCTTTCTTT.

The chain links TRBV5-6 to TRBJ2-3; 9 bases are a match to TRBD2. V was pared by 7 bases and J by 4 bases, with 19 bases of the junction left unmatched. Germline V gene lookup returns CDR1 SGHDT and CDR2 YYEEEE. CDR3 size: 18 residues. The CDR3 loop reads CASSIGIWAGGLSDTQYF. The CDR3 coding sequence is TGTGCCAGCTCAATCGGTATTTGGGCGGGGGGGCTTTCAGATACGCAGTATTTT.

V usage is TRBV5-1 and J usage is TRBJ1-2; 8 nucleotides agree with TRBD1. The germline CDR1 and CDR2 sequences are SGHRS and YFSETQ. CDR3 length: 16 amino acids. V gave up 4 bases and J gave up 1 base; unmatched junction bases: 9. The CDR3 DNA reads as TGCGCCAGCAGCCAATATTACAGGGGGGATAACTATGGCTACACCTTC. Its protein is CASSQYYRGDNYGYTF. Using reference TRBV5-1 and TRBJ1-2 for the parts outside the CDR3, the full variable domain is KAGVTQTPRYLIKTRGQQVTLSCSPISGHRSVSWYQQTPGQGLQFLFEYFSETQRNKGNFPGRFSGRQFSNSRSEMNVSTLELGDSALYLCASSQYYRGDNYGYTFGSGTRLTVV.

The rearrangement links TRBV5-1 to TRBJ2-1; 13 positions agree with TRBD2. Germline V gene lookup returns CDR1 SGHRS and CDR2 YFSETQ. V trimming: 4 bases; J trimming: 2 bases; junction bases outside the gene matches: 6. The CDR3 has 17 amino acids. The CDR3 here is CASSGGTSGVAYNEQFF. DNA of the CDR3: TGCGCCAGCAGCGGCGGGACTAGCGGGGTAGCCTACAATGAGCAGTTCTTC. The full variable domain, with the rest looked up from reference TRBV5-1 and TRBJ2-1, is KAGVTQTPRYLIKTRGQQVTLSCSPISGHRSVSWYQQTPGQGLQFLFEYFSETQRNKGNFPGRFSGRQFSNSRSEMNVSTLELGDSALYLCASSGGTSGVAYNEQFFGPGTRLTVL.

The chain has TRBV18 and TRBJ1-2, with a possible D match to TRBD1 (6 bases). The CDR3 length is 17 residues. V lost 6 bases and J 3 bases, leaving 23 bases between the germline ends. Germline lookup yields CDR1 KGHSH and CDR2 LQKENI. The CDR3 coding sequence is TGTGCCAGCTCTCCTGGGAACGTTGGCGGGGGCCACTATGGCTACACCTTC. It encodes CASSPGNVGGGHYGYTF.

This sequence joins TRBV6-5 and TRBJ1-1; the D gene is possibly TRBD1 (6 bases). The germline CDR1 and CDR2 sequences are MNHEY and SVGAGI. Trimming stripped 3 bases from V and 5 bases from J, with 16 bases between. There are 15 residues in the CDR3. CDR3 sequence (DNA): TGTGCCAGCAGTTATCGGGGGCGTGGAACGACTGAAGCTTTCTTT. It codes for CASSYRGRGTTEAFF.

V usage is TRBV4-2 and J usage is TRBJ2-4; TRBD1 matches at 9 bases. CDR3 length equals 16 residues. V lost 3 bases to trimming and J lost 9 bases; unmatched junction nucleotides: 12. Germline CDR1 and CDR2: LGHNA and YNFKEQ. The CDR3, as DNA: TGTGCCAGCAGCCAGGACAGGGGACCCCTGGTCGGCATTCAGTACTTC. Its protein product is CASSQDRGPLVGIQYF.

The rearrangement links TRBV9 to TRBJ2-5, with TRBD2 matching 7 bases. This CDR3 is 15 amino acids long. The J segment lost 7 bases and the V segment lost 1 base, leaving 10 bases of the junction unmatched. Germline V lookup: CDR1 SGDLS, CDR2 YYNGEE. CDR3 amino acids: CASSVKPGGLGTQYF. CDR3 DNA sequence: TGTGCCAGCAGCGTAAAACCCGGGGGGTTAGGGACCCAGTACTTC.

The chain links TRBV7-9 to TRBJ1-2; no definite D call. CDR3 size: 13 residues. V was pared by 1 base and J by 0 bases, with 3 bases between. CDR1 and CDR2 (germline): SEHNR, FQNEAQ (reference sequence). The CDR3: CASSLGANYGYTF. As DNA, the CDR3 is TGTGCCAGCAGCTTAGGAGCTAACTATGGCTACACCTTC. The full variable domain, its missing parts supplied by reference TRBV7-9 and TRBJ1-2, is DTGVSQNPRHKITKRGQNVTFRCDPISEHNRLYWYRQTLGQGPEFLTYFQNEAQLEKSRLLSDRFSAERPKGSFSTLEIQRTEQGDSAMYLCASSLGANYGYTFGSGTRLTVV.

V and J are TRBV18 and TRBJ2-3, with TRBD2 matching 13 bases. The V gene end was trimmed by 6 bases and the J gene end by 6 bases; junction bases not matched to a gene: 6. The V gene's germline CDR1 is KGHSH and CDR2 LQKENI. CDR3 size: 15 residues. DNA of the CDR3: TGTGCCAGCTCCAAAGGACTAGCGGGGGTTGATACGCAGTATTTT. This translates into CASSKGLAGVDTQYF.

J is TRBJ1-5 and V is TRBV19; D is unresolved. This CDR3 spans 16 amino acids. In germline, CDR1 is LNHDA, CDR2 SQIVND (reference sequence). Trimming took 11 bases from V and 5 from J, leaving 25 bases between them. The CDR3 region has the DNA TGTGCCTGCAACCCCCTCACAAAGGGAAGGGATCAGCCCCAGCATTTT. It encodes CACNPLTKGRDQPQHF.

The chain employs TRBV7-8 and TRBJ2-1, with D perhaps matching TRBD2 (6 bases). The CDR3 sequence is 16 residues long. Germline V lookup: CDR1 SGHVS, CDR2 FQNEAQ. V dropped 0 bases and J dropped 0 bases, with 9 bases sitting between them. Written as DNA, the CDR3 is TGTGCCAGCAGCTTAGCGCACGGGGGCTCCTACAATGAGCAGTTCTTC. As protein: CASSLAHGGSYNEQFF.

This clone was counted once. The gene calls are TRBV28 and TRBJ1-6; perhaps TRBD1 as D (6 bases). V lost 1 base and J 5 bases, leaving 6 bases between the germline ends. This CDR3 spans 14 amino acids. Germline assignment: CDR1 MDHEN and CDR2 SYDVKM. CDR3 sequence reads: CASSLYRDNSPLHF. The CDR3 nucleotides read TGTGCCAGCAGTTTATACAGGGATAATTCACCCCTCCACTTT.

This clone was found once. The rearrangement links TRBV6-1 to TRBJ1-4, with 7 nucleotides matching TRBD1. CDR1 and CDR2 from the germline V gene are MNHNS and SASEGT. V lost 6 bases, J lost 2 bases, and 6 bases stayed unmatched. The CDR3 covers 15 residues. The CDR3 bases are TGTGCCAGCAGCGCACTACAGGGGACTAATGAAAAACTGTTTTTT. This sequence encodes CASSALQGTNEKLFF.

This clone was found once. The J gene is TRBJ2-7, the V gene TRBV28; 9 positions match TRBD1. The V and J ends lost 8 bases and 0 bases, in that order; junction bases with no gene match: 5. The CDR3 has 14 amino acids. Germline lookup yields CDR1 MDHEN and CDR2 SYDVKM. The chain's CDR3 is CASFGQGNSYEQYF. The CDR3 region has the DNA TGTGCCAGCTTCGGACAGGGGAACTCCTACGAGCAGTACTTC.